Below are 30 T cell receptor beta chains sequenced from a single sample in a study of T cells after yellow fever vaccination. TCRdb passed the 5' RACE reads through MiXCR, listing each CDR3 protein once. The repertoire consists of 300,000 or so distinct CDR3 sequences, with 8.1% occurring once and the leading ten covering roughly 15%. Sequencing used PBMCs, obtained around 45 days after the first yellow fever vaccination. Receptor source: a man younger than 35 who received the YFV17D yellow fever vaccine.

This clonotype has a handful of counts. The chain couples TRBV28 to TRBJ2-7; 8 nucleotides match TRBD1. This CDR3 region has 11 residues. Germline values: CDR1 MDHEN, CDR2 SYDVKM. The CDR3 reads CASSTGQGWDV. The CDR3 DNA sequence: TGTGCCAGCAGTACCGGACAGGGTTGGGACGTC.

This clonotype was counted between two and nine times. Written as DNA, the CDR3 is TGTGCCAGCAGCCAGACGGGGGGGCCCACAGATACGCAGTATTTT. Translation gives CASSQTGGPTDTQYF. The rearrangement uses TRBV3-1 and TRBJ2-3; 8 nucleotides align to TRBD2. CDR3 size: 15 residues. CDR1 and CDR2 (germline): LGHDT, YNNKEL (reference sequence). V was pared by 3 bases and J by 2 bases, with 4 bases of the junction left unmatched.

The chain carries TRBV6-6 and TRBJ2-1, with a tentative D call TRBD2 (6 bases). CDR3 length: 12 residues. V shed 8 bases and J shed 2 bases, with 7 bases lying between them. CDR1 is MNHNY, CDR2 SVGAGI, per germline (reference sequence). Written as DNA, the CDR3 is TGTGCCAGCTGGGGGGCCTACAATGAGCAGTTCTTC. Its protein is CASWGAYNEQFF.

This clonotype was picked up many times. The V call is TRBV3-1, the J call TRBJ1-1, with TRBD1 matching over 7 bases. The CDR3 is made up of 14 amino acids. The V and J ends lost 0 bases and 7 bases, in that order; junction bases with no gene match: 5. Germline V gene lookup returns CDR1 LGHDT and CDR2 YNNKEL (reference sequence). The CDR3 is CASSQDRGCCEAFF. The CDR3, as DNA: TGTGCCAGCAGCCAAGACAGGGGGTGTTGTGAAGCTTTCTTT. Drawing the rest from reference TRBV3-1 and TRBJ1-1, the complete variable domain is DTAVSQTPKYLVTQMGNDKSIKCEQNLGHDTMYWYKQDSKKFLKIMFSYNNKELIINETVPNRFSPKSPDKAHLNLHINSLELGDSAVYFCASSQDRGCCEAFFGQGTRLTVV.

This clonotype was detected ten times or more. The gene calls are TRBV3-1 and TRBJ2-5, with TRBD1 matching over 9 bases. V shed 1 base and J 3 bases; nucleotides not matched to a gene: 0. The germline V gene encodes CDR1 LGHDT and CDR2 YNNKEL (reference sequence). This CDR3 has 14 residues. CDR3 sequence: CASSQGQGEETQYF. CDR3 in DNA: TGTGCCAGCAGCCAAGGACAGGGGGAAGAGACCCAGTACTTC.

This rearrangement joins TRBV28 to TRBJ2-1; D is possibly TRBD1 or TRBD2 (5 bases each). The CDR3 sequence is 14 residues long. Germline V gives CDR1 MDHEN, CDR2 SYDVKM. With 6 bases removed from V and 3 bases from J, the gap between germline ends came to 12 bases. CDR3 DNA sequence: TGTGCCAGCAGCGGGACGGTATTCTACAATGAGCAGTTCTTC. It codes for CASSGTVFYNEQFF.

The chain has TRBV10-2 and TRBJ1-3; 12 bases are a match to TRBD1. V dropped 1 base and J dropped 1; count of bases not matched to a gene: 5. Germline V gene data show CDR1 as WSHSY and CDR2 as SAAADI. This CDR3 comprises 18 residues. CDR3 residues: CASSEWDRGLWSGNTIYF. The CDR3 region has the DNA TGCGCCAGCAGTGAGTGGGACAGGGGGCTCTGGTCTGGAAACACCATATATTTT.

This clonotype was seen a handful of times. CDR3 coding DNA: TGTGCCACCAGTGTGTTAGCGGGGGCTTCAGATACGCAGTATTTT. This codes for CATSVLAGASDTQYF. V and J are TRBV24-1 and TRBJ2-3, with 9 bases fitting TRBD2. V gave up 5 bases and J gave up 4 bases; unmatched junction bases: 6. Germline V gives CDR1 KGHDR, CDR2 SFDVKD. CDR3 length equals 15 residues.

DNA of the CDR3: TGTGCCAGCGGCGACAGGGTGCGCGAGCAGTACGTC. Translation: CASGDRVREQYV. The V gene is TRBV6-2 or TRBV6-3, the J gene TRBJ2-7; 7 nucleotides line up with TRBD1. Trimming at V came to 8 bases and at J to 6 bases, leaving 7 bases not matched to a gene. CDR1 and CDR2 from the germline V gene are MNHEY and SVGEGT. The CDR3 is 12 amino acids.

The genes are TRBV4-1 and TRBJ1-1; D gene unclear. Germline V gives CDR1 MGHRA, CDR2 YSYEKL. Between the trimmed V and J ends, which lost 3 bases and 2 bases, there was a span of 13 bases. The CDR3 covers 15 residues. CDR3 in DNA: TGCGCCAGCAGCCACCCGGTGAAGGGAAACACTGAAGCTTTCTTT. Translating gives CASSHPVKGNTEAFF.

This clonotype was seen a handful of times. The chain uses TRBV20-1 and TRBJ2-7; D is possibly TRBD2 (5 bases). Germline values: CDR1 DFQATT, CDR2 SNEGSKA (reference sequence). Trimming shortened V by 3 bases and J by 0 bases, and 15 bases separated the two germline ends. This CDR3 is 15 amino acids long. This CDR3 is CSASGVEANSYEQYV. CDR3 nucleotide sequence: TGCAGTGCTAGCGGAGTGGAGGCAAACTCCTACGAGCAGTACGTC.

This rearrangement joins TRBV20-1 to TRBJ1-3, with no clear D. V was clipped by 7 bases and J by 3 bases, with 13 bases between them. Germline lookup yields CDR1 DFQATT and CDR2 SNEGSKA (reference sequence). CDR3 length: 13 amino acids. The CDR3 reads CSVLIKGGNTIYF. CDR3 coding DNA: TGCAGTGTTCTCATTAAGGGTGGAAACACCATATATTTT.

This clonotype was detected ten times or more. Written as DNA, the CDR3 is TGTGCCAGCAGCGTAGACAGGGGAGAGACCCAGTACTTC. As protein: CASSVDRGETQYF. This chain uses TRBV9 with TRBJ2-5, with TRBD1 identical over 7 bases. This CDR3 contains 13 residues. CDR1 and CDR2 from the germline V gene are SGDLS and YYNGEE. The junction had 0 bases not matched to a gene; V was cut back by 0 bases and J by 4 bases.

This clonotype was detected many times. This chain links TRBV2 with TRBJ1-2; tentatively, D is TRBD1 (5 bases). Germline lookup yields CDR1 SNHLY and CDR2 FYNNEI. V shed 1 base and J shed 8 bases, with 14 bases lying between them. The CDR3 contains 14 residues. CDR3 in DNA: TGTGCCAGCAGTGAAGACTCGGGACGAGGGGGCTACACCTTC. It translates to CASSEDSGRGGYTF.

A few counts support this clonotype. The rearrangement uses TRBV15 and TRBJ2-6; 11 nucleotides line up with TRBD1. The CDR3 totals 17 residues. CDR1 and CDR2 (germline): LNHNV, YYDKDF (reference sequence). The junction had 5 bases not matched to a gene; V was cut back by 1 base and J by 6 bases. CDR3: CATSRGTGGVVANVLTF. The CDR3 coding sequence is TGTGCCACCAGCAGAGGGACAGGGGGCGTCGTGGCCAACGTCCTGACTTTC.

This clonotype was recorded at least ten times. CDR3 amino acids: CASSLSGYPSSYNEQFF. As DNA, the CDR3 is TGTGCCAGCAGCTTATCCGGCTACCCGAGCTCCTACAATGAGCAGTTCTTC. This chain connects TRBV11-2 to TRBJ2-1; D uncertain. V was pared by 2 bases and J by 0 bases, with 14 bases between. The germline gives CDR1 SGHAT, CDR2 FQNNGV. The CDR3 length is 17 residues.

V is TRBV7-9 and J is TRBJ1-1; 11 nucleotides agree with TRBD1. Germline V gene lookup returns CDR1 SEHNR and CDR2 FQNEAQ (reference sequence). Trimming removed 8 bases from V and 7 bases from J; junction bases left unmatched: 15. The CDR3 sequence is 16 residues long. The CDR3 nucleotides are TGTGCCAGCCTATCAGGACAGGGGGCGAGGAGGAGTGAAGCTTTCTTT. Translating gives CASLSGQGARRSEAFF.

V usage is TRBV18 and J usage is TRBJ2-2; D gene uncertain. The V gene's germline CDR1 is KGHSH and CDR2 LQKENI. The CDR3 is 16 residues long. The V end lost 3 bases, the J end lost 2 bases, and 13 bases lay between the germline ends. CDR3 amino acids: CASSPRSRRNTGELFF. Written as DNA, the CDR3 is TGTGCCAGCTCACCTCGGTCGAGGCGTAACACCGGGGAGCTGTTTTTT.

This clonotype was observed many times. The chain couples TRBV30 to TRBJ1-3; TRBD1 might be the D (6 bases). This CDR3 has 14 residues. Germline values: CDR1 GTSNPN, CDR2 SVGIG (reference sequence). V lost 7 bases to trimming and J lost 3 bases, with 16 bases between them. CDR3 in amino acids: CAYTETGGGNTIYF. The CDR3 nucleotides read TGTGCCTATACAGAGACAGGTGGTGGAAACACCATATATTTT. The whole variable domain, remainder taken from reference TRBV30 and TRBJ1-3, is SQTIHQWPATLVQPVGSPLSLECTVEGTSNPNLYWYRQAAGRGLQLLFYSVGIGQISSEVPQNLSASRPQDRQFILSSKKLLLSDSGFYLCAYTETGGGNTIYFGEGSWLTVV.

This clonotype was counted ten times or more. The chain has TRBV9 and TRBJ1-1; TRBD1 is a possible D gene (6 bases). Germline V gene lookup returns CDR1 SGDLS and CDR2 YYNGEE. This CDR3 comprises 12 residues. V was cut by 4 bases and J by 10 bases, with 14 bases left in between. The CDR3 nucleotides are TGTGCCAGCAGCCCCCGGACAGAAGGAGCTTTCTTT. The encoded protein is CASSPRTEGAFF.

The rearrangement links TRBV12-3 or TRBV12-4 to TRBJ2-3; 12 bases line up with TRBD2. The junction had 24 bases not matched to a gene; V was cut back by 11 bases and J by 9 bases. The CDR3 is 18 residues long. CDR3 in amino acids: CAFCPPLRLAGALGTQYF. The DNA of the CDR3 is TGTGCCTTCTGTCCCCCACTTCGACTAGCGGGGGCCCTAGGGACGCAGTATTTT.

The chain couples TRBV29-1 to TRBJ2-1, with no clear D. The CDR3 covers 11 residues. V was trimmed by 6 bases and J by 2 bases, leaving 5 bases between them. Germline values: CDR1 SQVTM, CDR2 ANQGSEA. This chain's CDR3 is CSVRAYNEQFF. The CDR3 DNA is TGCAGCGTACGCGCCTACAATGAGCAGTTCTTC.

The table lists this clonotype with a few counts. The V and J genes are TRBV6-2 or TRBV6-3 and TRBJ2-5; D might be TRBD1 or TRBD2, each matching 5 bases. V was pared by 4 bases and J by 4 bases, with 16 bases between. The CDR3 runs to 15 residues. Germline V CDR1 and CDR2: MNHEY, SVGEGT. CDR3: CASSSHVQGRETQYF. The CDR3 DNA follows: TGTGCCAGCAGTTCGCACGTTCAGGGACGAGAGACCCAGTACTTC.

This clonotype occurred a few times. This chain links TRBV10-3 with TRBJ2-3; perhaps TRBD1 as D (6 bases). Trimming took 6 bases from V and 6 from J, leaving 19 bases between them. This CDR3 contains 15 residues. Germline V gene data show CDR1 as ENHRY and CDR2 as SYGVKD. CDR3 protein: CAIRSQGGPADTQYF. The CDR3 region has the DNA TGTGCCATCAGGTCGCAAGGGGGTCCCGCGGATACGCAGTATTTT.

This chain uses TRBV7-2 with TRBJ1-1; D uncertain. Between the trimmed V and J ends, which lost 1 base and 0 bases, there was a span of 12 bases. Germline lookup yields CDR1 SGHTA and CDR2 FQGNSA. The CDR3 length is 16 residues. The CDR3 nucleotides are TGTGCCAGCAGCTTAGGGACGCTGCGCGTGAACACTGAAGCTTTCTTT. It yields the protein CASSLGTLRVNTEAFF.

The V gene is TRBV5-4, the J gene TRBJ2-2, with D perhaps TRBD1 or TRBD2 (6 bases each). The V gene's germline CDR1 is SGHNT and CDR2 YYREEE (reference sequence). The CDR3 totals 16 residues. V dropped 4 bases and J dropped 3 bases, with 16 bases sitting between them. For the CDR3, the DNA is TGTGCCAGCAGCCCCGTGTGGGGGGCCTACACCGGGGAGCTGTTTTTT. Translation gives CASSPVWGAYTGELFF.

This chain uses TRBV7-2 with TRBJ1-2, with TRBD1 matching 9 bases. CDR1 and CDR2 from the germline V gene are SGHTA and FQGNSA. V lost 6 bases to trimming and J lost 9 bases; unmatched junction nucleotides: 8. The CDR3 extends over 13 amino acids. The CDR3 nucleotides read TGTGCCAGCAGATCCGGGACAGGGCTTCGCTACACCTTC. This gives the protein CASRSGTGLRYTF.

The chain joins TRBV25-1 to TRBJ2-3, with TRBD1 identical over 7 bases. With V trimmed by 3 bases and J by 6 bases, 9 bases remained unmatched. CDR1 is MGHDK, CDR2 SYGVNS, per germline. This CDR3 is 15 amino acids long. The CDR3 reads CASSDSRAQGDTQYF. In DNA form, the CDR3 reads TGTGCCAGCAGTGATTCCCGCGCACAGGGGGATACGCAGTATTTT.

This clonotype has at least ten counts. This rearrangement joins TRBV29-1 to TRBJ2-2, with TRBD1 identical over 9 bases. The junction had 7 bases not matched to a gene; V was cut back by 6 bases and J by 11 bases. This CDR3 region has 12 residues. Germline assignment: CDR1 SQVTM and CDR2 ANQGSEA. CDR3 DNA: TGCAGCGTCGGGACAGGGAGCAGAGAGCTGTTTTTT. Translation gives CSVGTGSRELFF.

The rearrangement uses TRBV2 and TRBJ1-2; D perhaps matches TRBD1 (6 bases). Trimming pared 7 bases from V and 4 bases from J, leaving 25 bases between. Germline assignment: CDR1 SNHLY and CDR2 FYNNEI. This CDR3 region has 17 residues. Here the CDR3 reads CASTKGWKRDTIYGYTF. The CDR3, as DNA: TGTGCCAGCACTAAGGGGTGGAAGCGGGACACCATCTATGGCTACACCTTC.